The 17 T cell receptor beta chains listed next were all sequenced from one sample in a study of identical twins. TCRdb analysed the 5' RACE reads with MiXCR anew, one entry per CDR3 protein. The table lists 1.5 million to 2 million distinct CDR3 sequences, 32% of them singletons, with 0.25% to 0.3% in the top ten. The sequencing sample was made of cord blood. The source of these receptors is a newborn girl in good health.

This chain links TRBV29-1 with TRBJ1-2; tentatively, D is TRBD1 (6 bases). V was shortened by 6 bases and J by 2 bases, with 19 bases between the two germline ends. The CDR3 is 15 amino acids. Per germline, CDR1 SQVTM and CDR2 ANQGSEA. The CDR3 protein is CSVPPGHPTNYGYTF. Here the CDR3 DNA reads TGCAGCGTCCCACCGGGACACCCGACAAACTATGGCTACACCTTC.

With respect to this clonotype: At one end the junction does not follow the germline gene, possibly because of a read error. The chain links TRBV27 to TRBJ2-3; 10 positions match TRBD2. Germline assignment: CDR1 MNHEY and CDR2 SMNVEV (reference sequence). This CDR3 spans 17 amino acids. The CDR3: CANSPLLAGAGTDTQYF. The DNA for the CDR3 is TGTGCCAACAGTCCTCTTCTAGCGGGAGCGGGAACAGATACGCAGTATTTT.

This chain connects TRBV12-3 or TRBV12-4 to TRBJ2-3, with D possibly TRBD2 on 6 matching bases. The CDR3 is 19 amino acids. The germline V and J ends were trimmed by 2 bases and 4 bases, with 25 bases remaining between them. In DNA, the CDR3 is TGTGCCAGCAGTTTAAACCTAGCCCTAGGCGGGGTTTTTCCAGATACGCAGTATTTT. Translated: CASSLNLALGGVFPDTQYF.

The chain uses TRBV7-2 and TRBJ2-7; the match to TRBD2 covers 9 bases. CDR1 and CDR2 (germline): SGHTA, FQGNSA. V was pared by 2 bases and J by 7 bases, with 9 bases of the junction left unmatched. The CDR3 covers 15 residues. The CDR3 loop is CASSLRSSGTDEQYF. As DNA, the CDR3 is TGTGCCAGCAGCTTAAGATCTAGCGGGACAGATGAGCAGTACTTC. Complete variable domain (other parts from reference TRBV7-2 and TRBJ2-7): GAGVSQSPSNKVTEKGKDVELRCDPISGHTALYWYRQSLGQGLEFLIYFQGNSAPDKSGLPSDRFSAERTGGSVSTLTIQRTQQEDSAVYLCASSLRSSGTDEQYFGPGTRLTVT.

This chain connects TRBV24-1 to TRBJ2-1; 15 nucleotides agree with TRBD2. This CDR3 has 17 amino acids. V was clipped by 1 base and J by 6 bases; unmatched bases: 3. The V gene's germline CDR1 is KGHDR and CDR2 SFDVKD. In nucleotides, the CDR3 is TGTGCCACCAGTGATTTCGGACTAGCGGGAGGGCCCAATGAGCAGTTCTTC. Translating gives CATSDFGLAGGPNEQFF.

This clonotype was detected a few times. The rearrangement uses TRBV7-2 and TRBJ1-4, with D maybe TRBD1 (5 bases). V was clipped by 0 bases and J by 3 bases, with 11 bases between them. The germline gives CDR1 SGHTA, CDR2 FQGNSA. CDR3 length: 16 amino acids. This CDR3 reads CASSLAGTASNEKLFF. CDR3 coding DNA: TGTGCCAGCAGCTTAGCCGGGACGGCTTCTAATGAAAAACTGTTTTTT.

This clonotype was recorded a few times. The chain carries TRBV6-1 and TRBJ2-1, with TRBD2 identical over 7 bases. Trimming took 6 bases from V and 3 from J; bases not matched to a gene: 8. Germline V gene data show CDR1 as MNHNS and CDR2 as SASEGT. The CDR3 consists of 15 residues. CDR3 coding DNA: TGTGCCAGCAGGGGCCATTCGGGGGGCTACAATGAGCAGTTCTTC. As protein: CASRGHSGGYNEQFF.

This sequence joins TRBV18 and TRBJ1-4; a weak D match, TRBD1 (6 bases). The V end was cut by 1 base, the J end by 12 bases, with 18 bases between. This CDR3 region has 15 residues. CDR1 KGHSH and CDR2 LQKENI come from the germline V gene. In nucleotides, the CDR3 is TGTGCCAGCTCACCACGGGACATCGGCCGGGGGGAACTGTTTTTT. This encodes CASSPRDIGRGELFF.

CDR3: CSASVGAAKNIQYF. In nucleotides, the CDR3 is TGCAGTGCCAGTGTCGGGGCGGCCAAAAACATTCAGTACTTC. The rearrangement uses TRBV20-1 and TRBJ2-4; D is possibly TRBD1 or TRBD2 (5 bases each). In germline, CDR1 is DFQATT, CDR2 SNEGSKA (reference sequence). Trimming stripped 6 bases from V and 1 base from J, with 13 bases between. CDR3 size: 14 residues.

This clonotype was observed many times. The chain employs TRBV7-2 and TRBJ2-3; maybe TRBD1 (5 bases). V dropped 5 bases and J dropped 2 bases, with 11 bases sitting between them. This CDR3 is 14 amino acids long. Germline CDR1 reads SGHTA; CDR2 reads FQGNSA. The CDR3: CASSLGAPTDTQYF. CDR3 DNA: TGTGCCAGCAGCCTTGGGGCACCCACAGATACGCAGTATTTT.

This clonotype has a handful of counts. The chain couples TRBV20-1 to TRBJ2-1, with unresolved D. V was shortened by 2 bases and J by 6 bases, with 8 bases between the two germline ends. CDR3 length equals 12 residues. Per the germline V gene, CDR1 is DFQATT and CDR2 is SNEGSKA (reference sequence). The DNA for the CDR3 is TGCAGTGCTAGAATCTCTTTCAATGAGCAGTTCTTC. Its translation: CSARISFNEQFF.

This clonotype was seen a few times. The CDR3 DNA reads TGCGCCAGCAGCCAAGACCCCTTATCTAACTATGGCTACACCTTC. It yields the protein CASSQDPLSNYGYTF. This sequence joins TRBV4-1 and TRBJ1-2; no firm D call. V lost 0 bases and J lost 0, with 8 bases in between. The CDR3 runs 15 residues. From germline, CDR1 is MGHRA and CDR2 YSYEKL.

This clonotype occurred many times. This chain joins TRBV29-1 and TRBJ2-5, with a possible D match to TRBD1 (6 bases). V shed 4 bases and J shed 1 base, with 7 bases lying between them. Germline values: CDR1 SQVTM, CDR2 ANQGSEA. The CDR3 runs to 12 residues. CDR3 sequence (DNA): TGCAGCGTTGGCAGGGGCCAAGAGACCCAGTACTTC. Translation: CSVGRGQETQYF. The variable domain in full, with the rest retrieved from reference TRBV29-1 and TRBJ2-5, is SAVISQKPSRDICQRGTSLTIQCQVDSQVTMMFWYRQQPGQSLTLIATANQGSEATYESGFVIDKFPISRPNLTFSTLTVSNMSPEDSSIYLCSVGRGQETQYFGPGTRLLVL.

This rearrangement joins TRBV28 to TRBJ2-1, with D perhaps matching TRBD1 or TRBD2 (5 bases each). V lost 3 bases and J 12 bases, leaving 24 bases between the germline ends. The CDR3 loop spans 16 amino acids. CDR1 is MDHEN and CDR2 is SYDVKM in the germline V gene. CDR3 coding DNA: TGTGCCAGCAGTTTGTATGGGGTAGAGGGGTTTTTGGGGCAGTTCTTC. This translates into CASSLYGVEGFLGQFF. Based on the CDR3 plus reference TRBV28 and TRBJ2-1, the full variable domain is DVKVTQSSRYLVKRTGEKVFLECVQDMDHENMFWYRQDPGLGLRLIYFSYDVKMKEKGDIPEGYSVSREKKERFSLILESASTNQTSMYLCASSLYGVEGFLGQFFGPGTRLTVL.

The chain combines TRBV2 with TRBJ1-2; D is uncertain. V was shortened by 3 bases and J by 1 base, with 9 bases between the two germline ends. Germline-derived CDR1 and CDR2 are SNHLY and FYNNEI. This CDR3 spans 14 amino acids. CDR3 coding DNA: TGTGCCAGCAGTGATTTTCAGGTTAACTATGGCTACACCTTC. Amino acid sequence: CASSDFQVNYGYTF.

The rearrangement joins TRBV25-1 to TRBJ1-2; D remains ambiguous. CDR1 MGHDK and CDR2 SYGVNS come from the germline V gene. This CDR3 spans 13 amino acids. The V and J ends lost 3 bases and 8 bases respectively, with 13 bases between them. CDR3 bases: TGTGCCAGCAGTGAGGTCACAGCGAGGGGCTACACCTTC. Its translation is CASSEVTARGYTF.

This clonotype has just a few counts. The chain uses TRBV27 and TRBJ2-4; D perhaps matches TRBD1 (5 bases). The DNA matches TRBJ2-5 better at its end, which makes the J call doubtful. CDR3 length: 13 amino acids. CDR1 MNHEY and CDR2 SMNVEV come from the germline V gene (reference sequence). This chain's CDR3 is CASKTQGRETQYF. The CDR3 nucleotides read TGTGCCAGCAAGACTCAGGGTAGAGAGACCCAGTACTTC.